The table lists the clone carrying this T cell receptor (beta chain) with many counts. Its cognate antigen is unknown. This entry belongs to a study of early T cells in non-severe SARS-CoV-2 infection. Study overall: The chains were unpaired, and the sequenced material was bulk RNA from unsorted whole blood.

Each single cDNA molecule received a unique molecular identifier. TCRdb itself ran the 5' RACE reads through MiXCR, one entry per CDR3 protein. The top ten hold about 3.4% of the sample, which has about 58,000 distinct CDR3 sequences, under 10% seen once. Study results and caveats: In VDJdb matching, anti-spike CD8 responses were favored while private and CD4 specificities went missing.

The germline V gene encodes CDR1 SEHNR and CDR2 FQNEAQ (reference sequence). The V segment lost 1 base and the J segment 4 bases; nucleotides outside the gene matches: 5. The CDR3 has 16 residues. The rearrangement joins TRBV7-9 to TRBJ1-5; TRBD1 agrees at 9 bases. Sequencing used whole blood. The TCR comes from an adult who was a healthcare worker with PCR-confirmed SARS-CoV-2 infection or an uninfected control (not recorded which). The CDR3 nucleotides read TGTGCCAGCAGCTTAGGGCCGGGACAGGGTAATCAGCCCCAGCATTTT. Residues: CASSLGPGQGNQPQHF.